This T cell receptor (beta chain) comes out of a study of blood T cell repertoires in COVID-19. As for the study in general: Collection of acute and convalescent COVID-19 samples took place in the United States, Italy and Spain. The analysed material was cDNA or gDNA that came from T cells, B-cell-depleted T cells, or PBMCs.

This clone was detected only a few times. Enrolment of Seattle patients took place during active infection, and they were followed longitudinally. CDR3 length: 14 residues. The V gene's germline CDR1 is SGHRS and CDR2 YFSETQ. With 4 bases clipped from V and 5 bases from J, the junction kept 6 bases outside the gene matches. Methods used by the authors: Reference gene primers were amplified, and this amplification served to estimate nucleated cell counts. TCRdb's copy holds only in-frame clones and misses some; the assay was immunoSEQ multiplex PCR. V, J and clone size derive from that table, while D and trimming were established from the DNA sequence. The table has 310,000 or so clones, 80% to 90% seen once; the top ten hold 7.5% to 10%.

The clonotype was recovered from a man in his thirties or forties with COVID-19, enrolled during active disease. This chain links TRBV5-1 with TRBJ1-2; 9 bases are shared with TRBD1. The specimen was peripheral blood. CDR3: CASSLGQGQYGYTF. The CDR3 DNA is TGCGCCAGCAGCCTGGGACAGGGACAGTATGGCTACACCTTC.